This record looks at one T cell receptor beta chain sequence and its context. Source study methods: Cell counts per sample came from amplifying reference gene primers. Assay: immunoSEQ multiplex PCR; the TCRdb copy retains only in-frame clones and omits some. That table supplies the V and J calls and clone size; D and trimming were determined from the DNA. This sample has 360,000 or so clones, with approximately 89% found just once. Cohort 3 recovered donors had two negative PCRs, clearance, or symptom resolution. Germline lookup yields CDR1 SGHDT and CDR2 YYEEEE. The CDR3 is made up of 17 amino acids. V was shortened by 4 bases and J by 4 bases, with 23 bases between the two germline ends. This record comes from a study of blood T cell repertoires in COVID-19. In the study overall: Samples representing acute and convalescent COVID-19 were sourced from the United States, Italy and Spain. PBMCs, B-cell-depleted T cells, or T cells provided the cDNA or gDNA that made up the material.

Material for sequencing was PBMCs or T cells enriched from blood (not recorded which). The chain uses TRBV5-6 and TRBJ1-2, with D possibly being TRBD1 (5 bases). The origin of this receptor is a woman aged 25 to 39 who had recovered from COVID-19. DNA for the CDR3: TGTGCCAGCAGCGGACACGATCTCGGTACCCTCGGCTATGGCTACACCTTC. It yields the protein CASSGHDLGTLGYGYTF.